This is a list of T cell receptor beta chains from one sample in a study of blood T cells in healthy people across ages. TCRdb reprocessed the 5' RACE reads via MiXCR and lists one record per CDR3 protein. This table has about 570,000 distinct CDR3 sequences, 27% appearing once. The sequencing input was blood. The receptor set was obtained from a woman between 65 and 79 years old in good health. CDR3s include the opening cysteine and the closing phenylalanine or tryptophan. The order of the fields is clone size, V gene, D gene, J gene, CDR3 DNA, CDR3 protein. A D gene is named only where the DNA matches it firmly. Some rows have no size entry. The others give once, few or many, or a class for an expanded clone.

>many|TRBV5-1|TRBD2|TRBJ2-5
TGCGCCAGCAGCTTGGGAGGACTAGCGTCTCAGGGGGAGACCCAGTACTTC
CASSLGGLASQGETQYF
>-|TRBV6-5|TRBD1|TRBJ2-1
TGTGCCAGCAGTTACTCCACCCAGGGGGCGCGCGGTGAGCAGTTCTTC
CASSYSTQGARGEQFF
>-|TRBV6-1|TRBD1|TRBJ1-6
TGTGCCAGCAGTCTTACCGGGACAGGGGTTAATAATTCACCCCTCCACTTT
CASSLTGTGVNNSPLHF
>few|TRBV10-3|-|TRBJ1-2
TGTGCCATCAGCGGAGGGACGGGCTATGGCTACACCTTC
CAISGGTGYGYTF
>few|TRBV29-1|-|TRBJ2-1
TGCAGCGTTTACCGGGGGGCCGCCTTAAATGAGCAGTTCTTC
CSVYRGAALNEQFF
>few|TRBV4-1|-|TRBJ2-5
TGCGCCAGCAGCCAAGAAAGTATGGAGACCCAGTACTTC
CASSQESMETQYF
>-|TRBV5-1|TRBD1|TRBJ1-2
TGCGCCAGCAGCTGGGACAGAATAGCTAACTATGGCTACACCTTC
CASSWDRIANYGYTF
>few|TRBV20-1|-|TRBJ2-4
TGCAGTGCCATCTCAGGACTAGCCAAAAACATTCAGTACTTC
CSAISGLAKNIQYF
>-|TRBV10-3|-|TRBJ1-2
TGTGCCATCAGGACCGGGACTCCTGATGGCTACACCTTC
CAIRTGTPDGYTF
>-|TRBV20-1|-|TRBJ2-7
TGCAGTGCTAAAAAAACCTACGAGCAGTACTTC
CSAKKTYEQYF
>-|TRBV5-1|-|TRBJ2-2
TGCGCCAGCAGCTTGGGGGCAGGGCTGAACACCGGGGAGCTGTTTTTT
CASSLGAGLNTGELFF
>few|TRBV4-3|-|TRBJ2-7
TGCGCCAGCAGCCAACCAGCGACAGGCGAGCAGTACTTC
CASSQPATGEQYF
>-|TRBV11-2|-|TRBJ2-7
TGTGCCAGCAGCTTAAGCCAGAACTACGAGCAGTACTTC
CASSLSQNYEQYF
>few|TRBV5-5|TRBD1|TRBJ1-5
TGTGCCAGCAGCCGGGACAGATATAGCAATCAGCCCCAGCATTTT
CASSRDRYSNQPQHF
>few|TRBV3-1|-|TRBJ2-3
TGTGCCAGCAGCCAAGACGGGGAGGAAGAGCAGTATTTT
CASSQDGEEEQYF
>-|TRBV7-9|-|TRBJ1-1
TGTGCCAGCAGTCCTTATGGGGCAGGGTCTTTGGAAGCTTTCTTT
CASSPYGAGSLEAFF
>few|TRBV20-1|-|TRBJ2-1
TGCAGTGCATTTCTAGGGGCAGGGTCTAGCGATGAGCAGTTCTTC
CSAFLGAGSSDEQFF
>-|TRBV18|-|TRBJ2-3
TGTGCCAGCTCACCACGGGCGCGACAGGGAGGAACAGATACGCAGTATTTT
CASSPRARQGGTDTQYF
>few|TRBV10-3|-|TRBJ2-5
TGTGCCATCAGTCCGGGGACCCAAGAGACCCAGTACTTC
CAISPGTQETQYF
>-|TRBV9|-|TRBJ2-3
TGTGCCAGCAGCGTTACGTCCGACACAGATACGCAGTATTTT
CASSVTSDTDTQYF
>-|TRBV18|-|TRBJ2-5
TGTGCCAGCTCACCACCAACCCGGCAGGGGACCCAGTACTTC
CASSPPTRQGTQYF
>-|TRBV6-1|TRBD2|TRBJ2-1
TGTGCCAGCAGTAAGGAATCGGGGGGGCCGTCTAATGAGCAGTTCTTC
CASSKESGGPSNEQFF
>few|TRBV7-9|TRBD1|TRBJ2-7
TGTGCCAGCAGCTTATTCGACAGGGGGCGCCACGAGCAGTACTTC
CASSLFDRGRHEQYF
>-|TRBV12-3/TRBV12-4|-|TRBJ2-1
TGTGCCAGCCAGTACAGCTCCTACAATGAGCAGTTCTTC
CASQYSSYNEQFF
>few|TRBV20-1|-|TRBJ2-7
TGCAGTGCTAATAGACCGGGACCCCCCTACGAGCAGTACTTC
CSANRPGPPYEQYF
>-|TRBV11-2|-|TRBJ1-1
TGTGCCAGCGGACAGACGAACACTGAAGCTTCCTTT
CASGQTNTEASF
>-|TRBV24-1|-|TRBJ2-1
TGTGCCACCAACCTTCCCGGAGAGCCCCGGCTGTTCTTC
CATNLPGEPRLFF
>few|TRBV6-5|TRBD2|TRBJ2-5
TGTGCCAGCAGTTACTCCCCTAGCGGGCACCAAGAGACCCAGTACTTC
CASSYSPSGHQETQYF
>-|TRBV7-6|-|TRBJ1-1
TGTGCCAGCAGCTCCGACAAGAACACTGAAGCTTTCTTT
CASSSDKNTEAFF
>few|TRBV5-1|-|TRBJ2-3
TGCGCCAGCAGCTACAGGGTAGATAACACAGATACGCAGTATTTT
CASSYRVDNTDTQYF
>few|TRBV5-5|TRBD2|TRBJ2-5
TGTGCCAGCAGAAAAGGACTAGGGGTAGAGACCCAGTACTTC
CASRKGLGVETQYF
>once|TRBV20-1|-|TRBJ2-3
TGCAGTGCAGAACCAGATACGCAGTATTTT
CSAEPDTQYF
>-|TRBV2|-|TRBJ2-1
TGTGCCAGCAGTGTGAACAGGGAAAATGAGCAGTTCTTC
CASSVNRENEQFF
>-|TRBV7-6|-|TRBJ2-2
TGTGCCAGCAGCCTCCTGATGGGACCGAACACCGGGGAGCTGTTTTTT
CASSLLMGPNTGELFF
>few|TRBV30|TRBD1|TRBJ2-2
TGTGCCCGGGACAGGGGGAACACCGGGGAGCTGTTTTTT
CARDRGNTGELFF
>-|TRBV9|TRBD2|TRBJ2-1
TGTGCCAGCAGCGTAGGTCTTGGCGGGGGGGTGATCGACAACGAGCAGTTCTTC
CASSVGLGGGVIDNEQFF
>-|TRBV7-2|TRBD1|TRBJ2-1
TGTGCCAGCAGCTCGTCGGGACAGGGGGCGAATGAGCAGTTCTTC
CASSSSGQGANEQFF
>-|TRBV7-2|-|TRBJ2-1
TGTGCCAGCAGCTTTGACTTCTACAATGAGCAGTTCTTC
CASSFDFYNEQFF
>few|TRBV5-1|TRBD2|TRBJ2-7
TGCGCCAGCAGCCCCCCTGCTAGCGGGTCCTACGAGCAGTACTTC
CASSPPASGSYEQYF
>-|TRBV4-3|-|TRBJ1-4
TGCGCCAGCAGCCAAGCGGACAGATCTAATGAAAGACCGTTTTTT
CASSQADRSNERPFF
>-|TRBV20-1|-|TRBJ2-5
TGCAGTGCTAGAGAGAACGGGGTTAAGGAGACCCAGTACTTC
CSARENGVKETQYF
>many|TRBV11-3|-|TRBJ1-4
TGTGCCAGCAGCTTCCGCAGGGAGGGAGAAAAACTGTTTTTT
CASSFRREGEKLFF
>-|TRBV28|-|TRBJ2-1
TGTGCCAGCAGGCCTGGTCATGATAGGTCCTACAATGAGCAGTTCTTC
CASRPGHDRSYNEQFF
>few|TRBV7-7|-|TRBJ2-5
TGTGCCAGCAGCTTATTGGGGGGTAGCGGACGAGAGACCCAGTACTTC
CASSLLGGSGRETQYF
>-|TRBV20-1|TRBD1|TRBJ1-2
TGCAGTGCCCCGAAGGGGGCTGACTATGGCTACACCTTC
CSAPKGADYGYTF
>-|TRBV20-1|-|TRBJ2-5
TGCAGTGCCCCCCATCCCCAGGGTCTAGGGGAGACCCAGTACTTC
CSAPHPQGLGETQYF
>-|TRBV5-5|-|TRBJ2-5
TGTGCCAGCGCTAACCTTCAGGGGGGAGAGACCCAGTACTTC
CASANLQGGETQYF
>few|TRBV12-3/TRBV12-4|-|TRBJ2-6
TGTGCCAGCATAAACCGAGCTGGGGCCAACGTCCTGACTTTC
CASINRAGANVLTF
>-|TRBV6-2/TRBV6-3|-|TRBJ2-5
TGTGCCAGCAGGGGAACCTCAGGGACCCTCAAACAAGAGACCCAGTACTTC
CASRGTSGTLKQETQYF
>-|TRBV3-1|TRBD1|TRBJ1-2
TGTGCCAGCAGAGGACAGGGACAGGGCTATGGCTACACCTTC
CASRGQGQGYGYTF
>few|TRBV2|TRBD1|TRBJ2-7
TGTGCCAGCAGCGATCAGGGACAGGGAGGCTCCTACGAGCAGTACTTC
CASSDQGQGGSYEQYF
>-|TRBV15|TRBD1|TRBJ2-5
TGTGCCACCAGCAGAGGGACCGGCGGGGACAGGGTACAAGAGACCCAGTACTTC
CATSRGTGGDRVQETQYF
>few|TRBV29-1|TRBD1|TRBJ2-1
TGCAGCGTTTTTGGGACAGAGGATTCCTACAATGAGCAGTTCTTC
CSVFGTEDSYNEQFF
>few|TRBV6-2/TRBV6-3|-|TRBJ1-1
TGTGCCAGCAGAGACGGGGGAGATGGCAACACTGAAGCTTTCTTT
CASRDGGDGNTEAFF
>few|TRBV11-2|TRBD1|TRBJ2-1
TGTGCCAGCAGTTACCTACAGGGGTCCACCTACAATGAGCAGTTCTTC
CASSYLQGSTYNEQFF
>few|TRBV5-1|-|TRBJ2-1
TGCGCCAGCAGCTTGCCCGGGGCTGGGTACAATGAGCAGTTCTTC
CASSLPGAGYNEQFF
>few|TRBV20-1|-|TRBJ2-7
TGCAGTGCTAGAGAGGCATACGAGCAGTACTTC
CSAREAYEQYF
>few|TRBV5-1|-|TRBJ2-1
TGCGCCAGCAAAGCGACCCCCAGGTTGGTGTCCTACAATGAGCAGTTCTTC
CASKATPRLVSYNEQFF
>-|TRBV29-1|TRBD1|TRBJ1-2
TGCAGCGTTTCCGACAGGGTGGGTGGCTACACCTTC
CSVSDRVGGYTF